One sample yielded the 17 T cell receptor beta chains listed below, sequenced in a study of cytomegalovirus exposure and HLA in healthy donors. PCR primers comprised 60 Vbeta and 13 Jbeta primers. Assay used: immunoSEQ multiplex PCR; TCRdb lists only in-frame clones, some missing. The sample has around 180,000 clones; over 70% are singletons. Sequenced material: PBMCs. The receptor source for this set is a man between 25 and 39 years old in good health and CMV-seropositive.

There are a few counts of this clone. This chain uses TRBV6-5 with TRBJ2-4, with TRBD2 as a possible D gene (7 bases). The CDR3 has 12 amino acids. Germline CDR1 MNHEY, CDR2 SVGAGI. Trimming took off 6 bases at V and 8 bases at J, with 11 bases between the two ends. The CDR3 bases are TGTGCCAGCAGCCAGGGGAGGGACATTCAGTACTTC. It translates to CASSQGRDIQYF.

This chain links TRBV6-5 with TRBJ2-7; weak D call: TRBD2 (6 bases). CDR3 length: 14 residues. V was cut by 2 bases and J by 0 bases, with 8 bases left in between. Germline V lookup: CDR1 MNHEY, CDR2 SVGAGI. This CDR3 reads CASSYDGSSYEQYF. CDR3 coding DNA: TGTGCCAGCAGTTACGACGGGAGCTCCTACGAGCAGTACTTC.

This clone was observed a single time. The genes are TRBV4-1 and TRBJ1-5; TRBD1 matches 7 bases. Germline V gene data show CDR1 as MGHRA and CDR2 as YSYEKL. The V segment lost 3 bases and the J segment 5 bases; nucleotides outside the gene matches: 7. CDR3 length: 15 amino acids. This CDR3 is CASSQGDRLYQPQHF. For the CDR3, the DNA is TGCGCCAGCAGCCAGGGGGACAGACTCTATCAGCCCCAGCATTTT.

V gene TRBV27 combines with J gene TRBJ2-3; 10 nucleotides agree with TRBD2. The CDR3 length is 15 residues. V was pared by 0 bases and J by 5 bases, with 2 bases of the junction left unmatched. Germline values: CDR1 MNHEY, CDR2 SMNVEV (reference sequence). In nucleotides, the CDR3 is TGTGCCAGCAGTTTATCTAGCGGGGGGTTAGATACGCAGTATTTT. Amino acid sequence: CASSLSSGGLDTQYF.

There are a few counts of this clone. The chain combines TRBV19 with TRBJ1-1; D not resolved. Trimming left V 4 bases short and J 6 bases short, with 12 bases between. The CDR3 loop spans 13 amino acids. Germline lookup yields CDR1 LNHDA and CDR2 SQIVND (reference sequence). CDR3 amino acids: CASSKPGSPEAFF. CDR3 nucleotide sequence: TGTGCCAGTAGTAAACCGGGGAGCCCTGAAGCTTTCTTT.

CDR3 DNA: TGTGCCAGCAGCCTCGAGACAGGGCGTAATGAGCAGTTCTTC. Encoded protein: CASSLETGRNEQFF. The chain joins TRBV7-7 to TRBJ2-1, with 7 bases identical to TRBD1. This CDR3 is 14 amino acids long. With V trimmed by 5 bases and J by 7 bases, 8 bases remained unmatched. CDR1 and CDR2 from the germline V gene are SSHAT and FNYEAQ (reference sequence).

The J gene is TRBJ2-2, the V gene TRBV19, with 7 positions matching TRBD2. Germline assignment: CDR1 LNHDA and CDR2 SQIVND (reference sequence). The CDR3 is 16 amino acids. V lost 2 bases, J lost 0 bases, and 3 bases stayed unmatched. CDR3 sequence reads: CASSISSGSNTGELFF. The CDR3 nucleotides are TGTGCCAGTAGTATATCTAGCGGTTCGAACACCGGGGAGCTGTTTTTT.

The rearrangement uses TRBV7-2 and TRBJ1-2; no clear D gene. The CDR3 is 13 amino acids. Germline-derived CDR1 and CDR2 are SGHTA and FQGNSA. V gave up 3 bases and J gave up 1 base, with 6 bases separating them. The chain's CDR3 is CASSFNSNYGYTF. DNA of the CDR3: TGTGCCAGCAGCTTTAACAGTAACTATGGCTACACCTTC.

The CDR3 sequence is CATSRVGQTNTGELFF. The CDR3 DNA sequence: TGTGCCACCAGCAGAGTCGGACAGACAAACACCGGGGAGCTGTTTTTT. The chain couples TRBV15 to TRBJ2-2, with D maybe TRBD1 (6 bases). The CDR3 has 16 amino acids. The V end was cut by 1 base, the J end by 2 bases, with 11 bases between. CDR1 is LNHNV and CDR2 is YYDKDF in the germline V gene (reference sequence).

The chain joins TRBV15 to TRBJ2-7; no clear D. Looked up from germline, CDR1 is LNHNV and CDR2 is YYDKDF (reference sequence). This CDR3 has 13 amino acids. Trimming removed 2 bases from V and 2 bases from J, with 7 bases in between. The CDR3 DNA is TGTGCCACCAGCAGATCAACAGCCTACGAGCAGTACTTC. Its protein is CATSRSTAYEQYF.

The chain uses TRBV18 and TRBJ2-6; D might be TRBD2 (6 bases). V was cut by 6 bases and J by 1 base, with 13 bases left in between. This CDR3 region has 16 residues. CDR1 is KGHSH, CDR2 LQKENI, per germline. The CDR3, as DNA: TGTGCCAGCTCGGGAGGTCCCCCATCTGGGGCCAACGTCCTGACTTTC. Amino acids: CASSGGPPSGANVLTF.

The count of this clone is one. The rearrangement links TRBV28 to TRBJ2-5; a possible D gene is TRBD1 (5 bases). V lost 6 bases to trimming and J lost 5 bases, with 10 bases between them. The length of the CDR3 is 12 residues. The germline V gene has CDR1 MDHEN and CDR2 SYDVKM. CDR3 loop: CASSPTVETQYF. The DNA for the CDR3 is TGTGCCAGCAGCCCGACAGTGGAGACCCAGTACTTC. The full variable domain, in which reference TRBV28 and TRBJ2-5 provide the parts outside the CDR3, is DVKVTQSSRYLVKRTGEKVFLECVQDMDHENMFWYRQDPGLGLRLIYFSYDVKMKEKGDIPEGYSVSREKKERFSLILESASTNQTSMYLCASSPTVETQYFGPGTRLLVL.

V is TRBV6-1 and J is TRBJ2-2, with D tentatively TRBD1 (5 bases). The CDR3 has 14 residues. Germline V gives CDR1 MNHNS, CDR2 SASEGT. V was pared by 4 bases and J by 6 bases, with 12 bases between. The CDR3, as DNA: TGTGCCAGCAGTGTGGACAAACGTGCCGGGGAGCTGTTTTTT. Translated: CASSVDKRAGELFF.

V usage is TRBV28 and J usage is TRBJ1-5, with TRBD1 matching 9 bases. The V segment lost 3 bases and the J segment 7 bases; nucleotides outside the gene matches: 10. Germline V CDR1 and CDR2: MDHEN, SYDVKM. There are 16 residues in the CDR3. The CDR3 bases are TGTGCCAGCAGTTTCTGGACGGGACAGGGTTTCCAGCCCCAGCATTTT. This translates into CASSFWTGQGFQPQHF.

The V call is TRBV27, the J call TRBJ2-5; D is undetermined. CDR1 MNHEY and CDR2 SMNVEV come from the germline V gene (reference sequence). The V gene lost 4 bases and the J gene lost 5 bases, with 14 bases spanning the gap. The CDR3 runs 14 residues. CDR3 bases: TGTGCCAGCAGTTCTGTTAAGTTGCGGGAGACCCAGTACTTC. Translation gives CASSSVKLRETQYF.

The chain uses TRBV9 and TRBJ1-1; D unclear. The CDR3 has 13 amino acids. Germline loops: CDR1 SGDLS, CDR2 YYNGEE. V gave up 2 bases and J gave up 5 bases, with 10 bases separating them. The CDR3 nucleotides are TGTGCCAGCAGCGTTTCCGGGGATACTGAAGCTTTCTTT. Protein: CASSVSGDTEAFF. Full variable domain (rest looked up from reference TRBV9 and TRBJ1-1): DSGVTQTPKHLITATGQRVTLRCSPRSGDLSVYWYQQSLDQGLQFLIQYYNGEERAKGNILERFSAQQFPDLHSELNLSSLELGDSALYFCASSVSGDTEAFFGQGTRLTVV.

The chain has TRBV7-2 and TRBJ1-5, with 10 bases that match TRBD1. Germline V gene lookup returns CDR1 SGHTA and CDR2 FQGNSA. The CDR3 is made up of 15 amino acids. Unmatched junction bases numbered 4, after V lost 2 bases and J lost 6 bases. The CDR3 sequence: CASSLRDRGRQPQHF. CDR3 DNA: TGTGCCAGCAGCTTACGGGACAGGGGCCGTCAGCCCCAGCATTTT.